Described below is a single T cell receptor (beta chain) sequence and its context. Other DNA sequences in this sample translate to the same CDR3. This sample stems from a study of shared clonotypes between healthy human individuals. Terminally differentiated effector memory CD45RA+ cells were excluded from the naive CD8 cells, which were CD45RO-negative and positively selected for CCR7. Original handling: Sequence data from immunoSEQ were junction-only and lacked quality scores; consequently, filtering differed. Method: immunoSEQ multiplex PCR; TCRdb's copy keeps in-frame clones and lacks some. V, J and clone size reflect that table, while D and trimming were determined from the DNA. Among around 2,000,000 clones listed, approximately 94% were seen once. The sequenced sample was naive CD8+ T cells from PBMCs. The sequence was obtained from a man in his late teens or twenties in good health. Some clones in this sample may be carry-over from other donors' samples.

The CDR3 loop reads CATSRAATDTQYF. For the CDR3, the DNA is TGTGCCACCAGCAGGGCAGCCACAGATACGCAGTATTTT. This rearrangement joins TRBV15 to TRBJ2-3; no definite D call. V was trimmed by 3 bases and J by 2 bases, leaving 6 bases between them. Per germline, CDR1 LNHNV and CDR2 YYDKDF (reference sequence). The CDR3 is made up of 13 amino acids.